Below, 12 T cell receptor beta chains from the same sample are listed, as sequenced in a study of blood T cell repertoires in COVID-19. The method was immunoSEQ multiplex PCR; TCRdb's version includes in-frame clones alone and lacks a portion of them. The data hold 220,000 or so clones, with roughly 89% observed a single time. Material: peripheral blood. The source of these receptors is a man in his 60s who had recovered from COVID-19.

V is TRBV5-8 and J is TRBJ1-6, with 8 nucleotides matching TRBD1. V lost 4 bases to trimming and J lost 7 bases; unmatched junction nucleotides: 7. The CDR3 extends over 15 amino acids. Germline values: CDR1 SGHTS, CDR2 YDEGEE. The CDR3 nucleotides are TGTGCCAGCAGCAACCGACAGGGGAGGAATTCACCCCTCCACTTT. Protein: CASSNRQGRNSPLHF.

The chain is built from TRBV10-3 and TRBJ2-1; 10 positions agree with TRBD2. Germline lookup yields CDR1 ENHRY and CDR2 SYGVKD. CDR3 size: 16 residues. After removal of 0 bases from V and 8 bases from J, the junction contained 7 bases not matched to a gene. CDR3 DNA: TGTGCCATCAGTGAGTCTCCAGCGGGGGGGGTTGATGAGCAGTTCTTC. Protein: CAISESPAGGVDEQFF.

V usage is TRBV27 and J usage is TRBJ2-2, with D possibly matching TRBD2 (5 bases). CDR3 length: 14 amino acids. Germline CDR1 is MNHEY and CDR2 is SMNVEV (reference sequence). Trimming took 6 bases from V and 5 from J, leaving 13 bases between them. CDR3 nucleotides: TGTGCCAGCAGCCTACAGAGGAGGACCGGGGAGCTGTTTTTT. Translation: CASSLQRRTGELFF.

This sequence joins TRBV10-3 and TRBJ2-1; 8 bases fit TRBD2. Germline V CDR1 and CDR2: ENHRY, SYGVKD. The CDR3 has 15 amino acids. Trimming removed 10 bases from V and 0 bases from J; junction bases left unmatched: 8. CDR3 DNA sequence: TGTGCCACGGCTAGCGGGTCCAGCTCCTACAATGAGCAGTTCTTC. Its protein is CATASGSSSYNEQFF.

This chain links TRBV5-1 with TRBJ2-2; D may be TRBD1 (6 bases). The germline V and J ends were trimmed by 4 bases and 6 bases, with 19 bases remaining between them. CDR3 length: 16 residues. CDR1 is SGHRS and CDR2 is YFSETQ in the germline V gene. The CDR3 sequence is CASSARQDSPPGELFF. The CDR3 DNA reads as TGCGCCAGCAGCGCCCGACAGGACTCCCCTCCCGGGGAGCTGTTTTTT.

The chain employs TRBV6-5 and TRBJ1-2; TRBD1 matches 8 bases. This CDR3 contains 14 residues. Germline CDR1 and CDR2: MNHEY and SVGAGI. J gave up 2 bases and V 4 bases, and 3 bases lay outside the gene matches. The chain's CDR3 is CASSSRTGNYGYTF. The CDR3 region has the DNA TGTGCCAGCAGTTCCCGGACAGGGAACTATGGCTACACCTTC.

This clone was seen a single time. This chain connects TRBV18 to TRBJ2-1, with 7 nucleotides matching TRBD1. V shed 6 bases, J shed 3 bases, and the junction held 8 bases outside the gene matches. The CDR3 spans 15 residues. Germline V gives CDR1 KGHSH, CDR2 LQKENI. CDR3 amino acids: CASSREQGSYNEQFF. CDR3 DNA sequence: TGTGCCAGCTCCCGGGAACAGGGGAGCTACAATGAGCAGTTCTTC.

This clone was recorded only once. The CDR3 DNA reads TGCGCCAGCAGCCGGGGACTAGCGGGCCTTAAAGGCAGCTCCTACAATGAGCAGTTCTTC. Protein sequence: CASSRGLAGLKGSSYNEQFF. This chain links TRBV5-1 with TRBJ2-1; 12 bases agree with TRBD2. The germline gives CDR1 SGHRS, CDR2 YFSETQ. The CDR3 length is 20 residues. With 4 bases clipped from V and 0 bases from J, the junction kept 14 bases outside the gene matches.

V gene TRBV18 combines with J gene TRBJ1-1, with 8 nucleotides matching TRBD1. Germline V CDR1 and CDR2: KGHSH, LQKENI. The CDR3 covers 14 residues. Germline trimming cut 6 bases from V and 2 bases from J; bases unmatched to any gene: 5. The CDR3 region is CASSSQGDNTEAFF. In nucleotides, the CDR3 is TGTGCCAGCTCGTCACAGGGGGACAACACTGAAGCTTTCTTT.

Here the CDR3 DNA reads TGTGCCAGCAGTGTCACAGGGTTGGGTCAGCCCCAGCATTTT. It encodes CASSVTGLGQPQHF. The J gene is TRBJ1-5, the V gene TRBV28; D is perhaps TRBD1 (6 bases). V lost 5 bases to trimming and J lost 6 bases, with 14 bases between them. Germline V gene lookup returns CDR1 MDHEN and CDR2 SYDVKM. This CDR3 contains 14 residues.

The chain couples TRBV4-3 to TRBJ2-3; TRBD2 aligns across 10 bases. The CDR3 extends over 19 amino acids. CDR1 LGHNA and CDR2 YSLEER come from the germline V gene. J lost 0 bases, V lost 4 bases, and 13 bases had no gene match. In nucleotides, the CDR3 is TGCGCCAGCAGCCCAAAGGCCTGGCTAGCGGGGGCTAGCACAGATACGCAGTATTTT. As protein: CASSPKAWLAGASTDTQYF.

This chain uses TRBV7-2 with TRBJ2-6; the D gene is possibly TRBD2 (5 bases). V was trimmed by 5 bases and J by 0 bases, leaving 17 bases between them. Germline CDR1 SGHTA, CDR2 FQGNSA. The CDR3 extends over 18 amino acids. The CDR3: CASSLPGLGHSGANVLTF. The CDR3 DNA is TGTGCCAGCAGCCTACCTGGACTGGGCCACTCTGGGGCCAACGTCCTGACTTTC.